A single T cell receptor (beta chain) is shown here with its context. The data stem from a study of blood T cell repertoires in COVID-19. Study summary: Whether acute or convalescent, the COVID-19 samples came from the United States, Italy and Spain. PBMCs, B-cell-depleted T cells, or T cells provided the cDNA or gDNA that made up the material.

Original data processing: Nucleated cell number was recorded as an estimate derived from reference gene primer amplification. TCRdb's table, derived via immunoSEQ multiplex PCR, lists solely in-frame clones and lacks some. The V and J calls and clone size were taken over from that table, and D and trimming were inferred from the DNA. The sample shows hundreds of thousands of clones, around nine tenths of them seen only once. Patients in Seattle were enrolled during active infection, then followed longitudinally. The sequenced sample was peripheral blood. This receptor was taken from a woman in her sixties or seventies with COVID-19, enrolled during active disease.

CDR3 sequence reads: CASSGDRGPMNSPLHF. CDR3 coding DNA: TGTGCCAGCAGTGGTGACAGGGGTCCGATGAATTCACCCCTCCACTTT. The chain links TRBV28 to TRBJ1-6; TRBD1 matches 8 bases. After removal of 5 bases from V and 7 bases from J, the junction contained 10 bases not matched to a gene. Germline V gives CDR1 MDHEN, CDR2 SYDVKM. CDR3 length equals 16 residues. Using reference TRBV28 and TRBJ1-6 for the parts outside the CDR3, the full variable domain is DVKVTQSSRYLVKRTGEKVFLECVQDMDHENMFWYRQDPGLGLRLIYFSYDVKMKEKGDIPEGYSVSREKKERFSLILESASTNQTSMYLCASSGDRGPMNSPLHFGNGTRLTVT.